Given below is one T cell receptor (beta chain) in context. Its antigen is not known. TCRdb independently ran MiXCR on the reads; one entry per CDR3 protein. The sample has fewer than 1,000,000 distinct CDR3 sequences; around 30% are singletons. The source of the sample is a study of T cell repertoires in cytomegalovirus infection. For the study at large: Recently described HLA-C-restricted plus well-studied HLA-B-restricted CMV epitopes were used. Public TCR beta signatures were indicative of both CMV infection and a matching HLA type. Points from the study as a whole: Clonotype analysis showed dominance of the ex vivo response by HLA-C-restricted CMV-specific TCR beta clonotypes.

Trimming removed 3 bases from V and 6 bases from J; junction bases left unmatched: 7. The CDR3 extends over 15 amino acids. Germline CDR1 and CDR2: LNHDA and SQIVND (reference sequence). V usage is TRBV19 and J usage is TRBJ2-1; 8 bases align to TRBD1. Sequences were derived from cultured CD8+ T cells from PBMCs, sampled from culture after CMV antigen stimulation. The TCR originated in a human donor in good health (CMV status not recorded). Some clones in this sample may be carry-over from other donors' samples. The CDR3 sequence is CASSMEDRVPNEQFF. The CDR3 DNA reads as TGTGCCAGTAGTATGGAGGACAGGGTACCCAATGAGCAGTTCTTC.